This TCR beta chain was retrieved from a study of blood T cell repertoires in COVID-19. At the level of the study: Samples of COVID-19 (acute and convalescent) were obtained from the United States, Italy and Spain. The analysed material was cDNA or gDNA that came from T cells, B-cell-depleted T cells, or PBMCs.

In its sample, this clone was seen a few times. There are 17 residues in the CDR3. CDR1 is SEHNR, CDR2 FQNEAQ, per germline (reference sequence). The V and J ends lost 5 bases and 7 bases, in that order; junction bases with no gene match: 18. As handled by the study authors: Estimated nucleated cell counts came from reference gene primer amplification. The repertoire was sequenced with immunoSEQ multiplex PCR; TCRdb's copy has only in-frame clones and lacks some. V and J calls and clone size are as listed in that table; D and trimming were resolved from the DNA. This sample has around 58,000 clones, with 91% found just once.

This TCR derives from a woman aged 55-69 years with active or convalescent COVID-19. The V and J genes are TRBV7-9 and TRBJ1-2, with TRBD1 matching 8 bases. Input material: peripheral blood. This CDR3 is CASSLYPDGQGARGYTF. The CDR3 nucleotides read TGTGCCAGCAGCCTCTACCCTGATGGGCAGGGGGCGCGTGGCTACACCTTC.